Each of the 15 T cell receptor beta chains below was sequenced from the same sample in a study of T cells in Graves' hyperthyroidism and ophthalmopathy. TCR beta CDR3 regions were amplified from RNA. TCR CDR3 regions were first amplified by RT-PCR with HTBI primers. One entry per CDR3 protein, called by TCRdb with MiXCR from the multiplex PCR reads. The table records under 700,000 distinct CDR3 sequences, 16% of them present only once. Sample: blood. The receptors derive from a woman aged 18-30 years with Graves' hyperthyroidism.

The J gene is TRBJ1-2, the V gene TRBV24-1, with no clear D. Germline CDR1 is KGHDR and CDR2 is SFDVKD. The V end was cut by 4 bases, the J end by 7 bases, with 15 bases between. The CDR3 extends over 14 amino acids. CDR3 amino acids: CATSEPSEPSGYTF. The CDR3 DNA is TGTGCCACCAGTGAACCCAGCGAGCCCTCTGGCTACACCTTC.

Note on this clonotype: This may stem from a read error, because a much larger clone lies one nucleotide away. The chain has TRBV7-4 and TRBJ2-7, with 7 bases identical to TRBD1. Germline assignment: CDR1 SGHVT and CDR2 SQSDAQ. This CDR3 region has 15 residues. The CDR3 coding sequence is TGTGCCAGCAGCTTAGGCGTATGGACAGGCTACGAGCCGTACTTC. It is translated as CASSLGVWTGYEPYF.

This clonotype was detected only a few times. This chain uses TRBV12-3 or TRBV12-4 with TRBJ1-2; D is unresolved. There are 12 residues in the CDR3. Trimming left V 5 bases short and J 8 bases short, with 12 bases between. CDR3 in DNA: TGTGCCAGCAGTACGGGGAATCGCGGCTACACCTTC. Its protein product is CASSTGNRGYTF.

This clonotype was counted at least ten times. This chain uses TRBV20-1 with TRBJ2-1; D might be TRBD2 (7 bases). Trimming took off 5 bases at V and 10 bases at J, with 27 bases between the two ends. This CDR3 comprises 16 residues. Germline CDR1 reads DFQATT; CDR2 reads SNEGSKA (reference sequence). The CDR3 DNA is TGCAGTGCTGAACCCTATGGGGGCGGGAGTGTCCCCGAGCAGTTCTTC. Protein sequence: CSAEPYGGGSVPEQFF.

This clonotype has at least ten counts. The rearrangement joins TRBV14 to TRBJ2-5, with a tentative D call TRBD2 (6 bases). CDR1 is SGHDN, CDR2 FVKESK, per germline. The CDR3 consists of 13 residues. V dropped 4 bases and J dropped 4 bases, with 10 bases sitting between them. In DNA, the CDR3 is TGTGCCAGCAGCCGAGGGACTCTAGAGACCCAGTACTTC. Translating gives CASSRGTLETQYF.

This clonotype was counted ten times or more. The J gene is TRBJ2-2, the V gene TRBV28, with TRBD1 identical over 8 bases. With V trimmed by 10 bases and J by 1 base, 5 bases remained unmatched. Germline V gene data show CDR1 as MDHEN and CDR2 as SYDVKM. This CDR3 contains 14 residues. Here the CDR3 reads CATQGTGNTGELFF. The CDR3 DNA sequence: TGTGCCACACAAGGGACAGGGAACACCGGGGAGCTGTTTTTT.

This clonotype was seen many times. One end of the junction is discordant with germline, which a read error may explain. The chain links TRBV20-1 to TRBJ1-5; TRBD1 agrees at 7 bases. CDR1 and CDR2 (germline): DFQATT, SNEGSKA (reference sequence). The CDR3 runs to 13 residues. The CDR3: CSARGQDLQPQHF. The CDR3, as DNA: TGCAGTGCGAGAGGACAGGACTTGCAGCCCCAGCATTTT.

As concerns this clonotype: Being one base from a much bigger clone, this may be a read error. The gene calls are TRBV29-1 and TRBJ2-3; TRBD2 matches 9 bases. Trimming cost V 3 bases and J 8 bases; bases outside gene matches: 9. Germline-derived CDR1 and CDR2 are SQVTM and ANQGSEA. The CDR3 has 14 residues. The CDR3 DNA follows: TGCAGCGTTGAGGCTAGCGGGACCTCGGGTACGCAGTATTTT. This sequence encodes CSVEASGTSGTQYF.

This clonotype was seen a handful of times. The V gene is TRBV5-1, the J gene TRBJ2-1; 9 positions match TRBD2. The CDR3 consists of 14 residues. The junction had 3 bases not matched to a gene; V was cut back by 2 bases and J by 6 bases. Per germline, CDR1 SGHRS and CDR2 YFSETQ. For the CDR3, the DNA is TGCGCCAGCAGCTTTAGCGGGAGCTCCAATGAGCAGTTCTTC. It encodes CASSFSGSSNEQFF.

The CDR3 sequence is CASSQDRGIRETQYF. In DNA, the CDR3 is TGCGCCAGCAGCCAAGATCGGGGCATACGAGAGACCCAGTACTTC. The chain employs TRBV4-3 and TRBJ2-5, with D perhaps matching TRBD1 or TRBD2 (5 bases each). The germline V gene has CDR1 LGHNA and CDR2 YSLEER. V shed 0 bases and J shed 4 bases, with 12 bases lying between them. The CDR3 runs 15 residues.

In its sample, this clonotype was seen many times. The V gene is TRBV28, the J gene TRBJ2-1, with D possibly being TRBD2 (6 bases). CDR1 and CDR2 (germline): MDHEN, SYDVKM. The length of the CDR3 is 15 residues. Deletions cut 2 bases from V and 0 bases from J, with 8 bases between. CDR3 DNA sequence: TGTGCCAGCAGTTTAGACGGGGGCTCCTACAATGAGCAGTTCTTC. It yields the protein CASSLDGGSYNEQFF.

This clonotype was seen at least ten times. The CDR3 nucleotides are TGCGCCTCAGACTCAGGAGGGACAGTAAACAATGAGCAGTTCTTC. The encoded protein is CASDSGGTVNNEQFF. The chain combines TRBV5-1 with TRBJ2-1, with TRBD1 as a possible D gene (7 bases). Trimming removed 10 bases at V and 5 bases at J, with 22 bases between. There are 15 residues in the CDR3. Germline CDR1 and CDR2: SGHRS and YFSETQ.

The genes are TRBV27 and TRBJ2-2; the D gene is possibly TRBD1 (6 bases). This CDR3 contains 15 residues. V lost 2 bases and J 4 bases, leaving 11 bases between the germline ends. The germline V gene encodes CDR1 MNHEY and CDR2 SMNVEV (reference sequence). CDR3 bases: TGTGCCAGCAGTTTAATCATGGGGGCCACCGGGGAGCTGTTTTTT. Its protein is CASSLIMGATGELFF.

This sequence joins TRBV12-3 or TRBV12-4 and TRBJ1-5; 7 bases match TRBD1. With 2 bases clipped from V and 0 bases from J, the junction kept 13 bases outside the gene matches. CDR3 length: 19 residues. CDR3 coding DNA: TGTGCCAGCAGTTTACGAGTTTGGTCCGGGACAGTTAGCAATCAGCCCCAGCATTTT. Its protein is CASSLRVWSGTVSNQPQHF.

This clonotype was seen many times. Here the CDR3 DNA reads TGTGCCTTAGCGGGATCGAACACCGGGGAGCTGTTTTTT. Its protein product is CALAGSNTGELFF. The chain has TRBV7-8 and TRBJ2-2, with TRBD2 matching over 8 bases. CDR1 is SGHVS, CDR2 FQNEAQ, per germline. This CDR3 contains 13 residues. V shed 11 bases and J 0 bases; nucleotides not matched to a gene: 2.